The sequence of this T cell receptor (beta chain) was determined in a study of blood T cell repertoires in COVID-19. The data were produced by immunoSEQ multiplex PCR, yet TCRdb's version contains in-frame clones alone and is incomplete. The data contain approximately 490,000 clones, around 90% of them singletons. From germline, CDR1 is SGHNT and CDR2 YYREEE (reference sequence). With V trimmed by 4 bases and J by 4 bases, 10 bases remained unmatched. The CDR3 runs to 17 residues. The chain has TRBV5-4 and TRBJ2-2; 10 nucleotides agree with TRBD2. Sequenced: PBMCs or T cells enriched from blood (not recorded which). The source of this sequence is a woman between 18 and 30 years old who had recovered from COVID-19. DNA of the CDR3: TGTGCCAGCAGCCCGCGAGGAGCGGGGGGGGGCACCGGGGAGCTGTTTTTT. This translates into CASSPRGAGGGTGELFF.